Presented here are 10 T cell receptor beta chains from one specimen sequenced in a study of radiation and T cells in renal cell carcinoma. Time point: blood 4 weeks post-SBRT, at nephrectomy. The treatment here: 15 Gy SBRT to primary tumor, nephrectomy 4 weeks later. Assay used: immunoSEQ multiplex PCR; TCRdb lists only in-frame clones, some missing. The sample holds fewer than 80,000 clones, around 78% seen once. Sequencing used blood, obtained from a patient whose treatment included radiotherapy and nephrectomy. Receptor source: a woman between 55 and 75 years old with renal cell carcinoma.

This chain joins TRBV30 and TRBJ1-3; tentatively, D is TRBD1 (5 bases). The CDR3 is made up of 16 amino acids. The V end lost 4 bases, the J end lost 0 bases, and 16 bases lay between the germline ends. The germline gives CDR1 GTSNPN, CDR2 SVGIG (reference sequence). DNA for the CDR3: TGTGCCTGGACAAGAGGCGGGGGAAACTCTGGAAACACCATATATTTT. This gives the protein CAWTRGGGNSGNTIYF.

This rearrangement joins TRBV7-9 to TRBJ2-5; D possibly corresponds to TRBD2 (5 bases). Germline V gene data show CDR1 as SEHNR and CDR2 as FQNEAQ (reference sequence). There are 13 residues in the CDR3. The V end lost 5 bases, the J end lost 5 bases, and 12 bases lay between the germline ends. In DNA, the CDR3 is TGTGCCAGCAGCCCCCCGGGATGGGAGACCCAGTACTTC. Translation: CASSPPGWETQYF.

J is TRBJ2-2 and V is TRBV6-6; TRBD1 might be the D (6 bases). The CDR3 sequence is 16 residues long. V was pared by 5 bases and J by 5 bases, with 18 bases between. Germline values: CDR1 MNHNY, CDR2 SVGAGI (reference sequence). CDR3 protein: CASSPPSGRGTGELFF. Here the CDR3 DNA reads TGTGCCAGCAGTCCCCCGAGCGGCAGGGGAACCGGGGAGCTGTTTTTT.

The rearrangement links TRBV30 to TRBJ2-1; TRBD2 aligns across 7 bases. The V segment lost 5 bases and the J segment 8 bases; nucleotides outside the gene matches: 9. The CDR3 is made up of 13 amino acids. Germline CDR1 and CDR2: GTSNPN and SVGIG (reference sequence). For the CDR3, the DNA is TGTGCCTGGGAGCGGGACGTTATAGATGAGCAGTTCTTC. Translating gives CAWERDVIDEQFF. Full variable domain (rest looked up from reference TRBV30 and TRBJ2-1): SQTIHQWPATLVQPVGSPLSLECTVEGTSNPNLYWYRQAAGRGLQLLFYSVGIGQISSEVPQNLSASRPQDRQFILSSKKLLLSDSGFYLCAWERDVIDEQFFGPGTRLTVL.

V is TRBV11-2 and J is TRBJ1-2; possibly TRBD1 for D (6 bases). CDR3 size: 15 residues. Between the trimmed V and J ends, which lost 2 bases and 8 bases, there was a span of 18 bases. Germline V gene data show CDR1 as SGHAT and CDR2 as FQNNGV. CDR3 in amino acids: CASSLISGGAKGYTF. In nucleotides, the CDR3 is TGTGCCAGCAGCTTAATATCCGGGGGCGCGAAAGGCTACACCTTC. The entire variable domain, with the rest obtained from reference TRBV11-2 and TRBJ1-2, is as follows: EAGVAQSPRYKIIEKRQSVAFWCNPISGHATLYWYQQILGQGPKLLIQFQNNGVVDDSQLPKDRFSAERLKGVDSTLKIQPAKLEDSAVYLCASSLISGGAKGYTFGSGTRLTVV.

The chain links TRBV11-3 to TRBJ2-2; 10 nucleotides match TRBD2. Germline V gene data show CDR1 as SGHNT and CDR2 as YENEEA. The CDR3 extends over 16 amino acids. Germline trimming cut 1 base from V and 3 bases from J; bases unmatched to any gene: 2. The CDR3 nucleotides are TGTGCCAGCAGCTTAGGGGGACTAGCGTACACCGGGGAGCTGTTTTTT. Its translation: CASSLGGLAYTGELFF. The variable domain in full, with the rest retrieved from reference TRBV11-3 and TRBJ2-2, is EAGVVQSPRYKIIEKKQPVAFWCNPISGHNTLYWYLQNLGQGPELLIRYENEEAVDDSQLPKDRFSAERLKGVDSTLKIQPAELGDSAVYLCASSLGGLAYTGELFFGEGSRLTVL.

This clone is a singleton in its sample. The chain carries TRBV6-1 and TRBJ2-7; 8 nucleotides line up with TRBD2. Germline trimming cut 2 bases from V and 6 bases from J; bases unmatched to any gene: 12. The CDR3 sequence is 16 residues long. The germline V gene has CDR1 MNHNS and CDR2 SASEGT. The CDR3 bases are TGTGCCAGCAGTGAAAGTGATACTAGCGGAGGGATCGAGCAGTACTTC. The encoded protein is CASSESDTSGGIEQYF.

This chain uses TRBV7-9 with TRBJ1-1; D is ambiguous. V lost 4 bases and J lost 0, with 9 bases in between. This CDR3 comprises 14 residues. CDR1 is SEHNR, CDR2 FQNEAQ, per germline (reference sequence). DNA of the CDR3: TGTGCCAGCAGCTCCGGCCCATTGAACACTGAAGCTTTCTTT. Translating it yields CASSSGPLNTEAFF.

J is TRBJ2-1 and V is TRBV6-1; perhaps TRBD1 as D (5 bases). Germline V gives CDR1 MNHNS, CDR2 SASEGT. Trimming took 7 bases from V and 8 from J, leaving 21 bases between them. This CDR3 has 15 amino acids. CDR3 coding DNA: TGTGCCAGCAAGATGACAGATACTCGCCTCGATGAGCAGTTCTTC. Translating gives CASKMTDTRLDEQFF.

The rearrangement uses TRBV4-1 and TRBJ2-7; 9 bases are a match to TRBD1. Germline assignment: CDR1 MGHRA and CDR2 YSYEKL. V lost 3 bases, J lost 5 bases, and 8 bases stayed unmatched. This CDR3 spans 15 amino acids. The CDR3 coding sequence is TGCGCCAGCAGCCACTTCCGGGACAGGGATAACGAGCAGTACTTC. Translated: CASSHFRDRDNEQYF.